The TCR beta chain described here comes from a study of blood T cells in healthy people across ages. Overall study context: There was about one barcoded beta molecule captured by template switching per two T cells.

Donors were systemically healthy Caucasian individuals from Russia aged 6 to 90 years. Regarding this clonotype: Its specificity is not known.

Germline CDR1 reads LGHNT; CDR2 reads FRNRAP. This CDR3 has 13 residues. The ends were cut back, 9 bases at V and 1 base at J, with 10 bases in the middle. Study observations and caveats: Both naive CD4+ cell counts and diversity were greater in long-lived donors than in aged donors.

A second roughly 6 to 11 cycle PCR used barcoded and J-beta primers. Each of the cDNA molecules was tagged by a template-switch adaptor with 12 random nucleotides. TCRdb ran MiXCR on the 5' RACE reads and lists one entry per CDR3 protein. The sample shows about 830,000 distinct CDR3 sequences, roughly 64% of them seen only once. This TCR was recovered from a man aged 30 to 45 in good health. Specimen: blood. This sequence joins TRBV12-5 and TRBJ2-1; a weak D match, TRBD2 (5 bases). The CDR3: CASGVASYNEQFF. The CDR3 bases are TGTGCTAGCGGAGTAGCGTCCTACAATGAGCAGTTCTTC.